This TCR beta chain appears in the sequencing data of a study of relationships among human T cell subsets. Study-wide results and limits: Th1, Th2 and regulatory T cells shared many CDR3 sequences. Regulatory and Th2 subsets had few clones over 100 reads, unlike CD8+ cytotoxic cells. Across seven subsets, gene usage, CDR3 length and N-additions did not differ significantly.

The Th1 cells were the flow-through after CD25, CD56 and CD294 bead selections. V was shortened by 3 bases and J by 6 bases, with 9 bases between the two germline ends. Germline V gene sequence: CDR1 SGHAT, CDR2 FQNNGV. This CDR3 has 12 residues. A word on this clonotype: Its antigen is not identified.

From mRNA, alpha and beta CDR3 regions were amplified using semiquantitative ARM-PCR. Exponential amplification used communal superprimers after tagged nested gene-specific primers in ARM-PCR. First-round products served as template after exonuclease removal of nested primers. TCRdb processed the multiplex PCR reads anew with MiXCR; each CDR3 protein has one entry. The profile covers about 12,000 distinct CDR3 sequences, with around 64% appearing a single time and around 27% taken by the ten largest. Sequenced: CD4+ Th1 cells sorted from blood. The source of this sequence is a man aged 40-50 years in good health. This chain joins TRBV11-2 and TRBJ2-7; D remains unclear. The CDR3 DNA sequence: TGTGCCAGCAGCTTGGGTAGTTCCGAGCAGTACTTC. It specifies CASSLGSSEQYF.